This paragraph covers one T cell receptor beta chain sequence. Trimming shortened V by 5 bases and J by 10 bases, and 12 bases separated the two germline ends. The CDR3 totals 12 residues. The germline gives CDR1 SEHNR, CDR2 FQNEAQ (reference sequence). The data originate from a study of blood T cell repertoires in COVID-19. Study as a whole: The samples span acute and convalescent COVID-19 from the United States, Italy and Spain.

In the authors' workflow: Reference gene primer amplification gave nucleated cell count estimates. Produced via immunoSEQ multiplex PCR; TCRdb's table is partial and in-frame only. That table gives V, J and clone size, and the DNA gave D and trimming. Of 30,000 to 40,000 clones listed, around three quarters are singletons. The chain recombines TRBV7-9 with TRBJ2-1, with a tentative D call TRBD2 (7 bases). Sequencing input: peripheral blood. This TCR derives from a man older than 75 with active or convalescent COVID-19. This chain's CDR3 is CASSQGTIEQFF. For the CDR3, the DNA is TGTGCCAGCAGCCAGGGGACTATCGAGCAGTTCTTC.